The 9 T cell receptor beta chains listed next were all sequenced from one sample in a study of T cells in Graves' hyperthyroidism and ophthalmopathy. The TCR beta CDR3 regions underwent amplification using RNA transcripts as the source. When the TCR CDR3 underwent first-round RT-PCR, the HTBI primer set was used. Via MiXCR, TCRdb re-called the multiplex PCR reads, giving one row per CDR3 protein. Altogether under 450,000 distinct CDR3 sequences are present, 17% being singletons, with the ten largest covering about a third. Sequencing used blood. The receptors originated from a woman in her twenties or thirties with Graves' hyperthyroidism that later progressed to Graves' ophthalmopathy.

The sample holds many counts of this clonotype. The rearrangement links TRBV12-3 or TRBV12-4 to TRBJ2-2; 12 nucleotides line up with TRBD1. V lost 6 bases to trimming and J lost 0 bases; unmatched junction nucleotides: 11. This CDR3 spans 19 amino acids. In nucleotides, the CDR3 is TGTGCCAGCAGAAGCCGGGACAGGGGGCTTTTCTCGAACACCGGGGAGCTGTTTTTT. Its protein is CASRSRDRGLFSNTGELFF.

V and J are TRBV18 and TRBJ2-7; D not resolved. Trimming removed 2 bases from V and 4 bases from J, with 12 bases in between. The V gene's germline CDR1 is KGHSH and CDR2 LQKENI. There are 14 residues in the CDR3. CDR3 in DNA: TGTGCCAGCTCACCAAGGAACAGTGGTTACGAGCAGTACTTC. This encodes CASSPRNSGYEQYF.

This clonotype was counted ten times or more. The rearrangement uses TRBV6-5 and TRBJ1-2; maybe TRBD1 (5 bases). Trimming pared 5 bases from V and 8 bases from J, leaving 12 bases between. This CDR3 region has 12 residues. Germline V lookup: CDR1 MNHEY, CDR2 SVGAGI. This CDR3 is CASSVLGDGYTF. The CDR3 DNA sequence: TGTGCCAGCAGTGTTTTAGGGGACGGCTACACCTTC.

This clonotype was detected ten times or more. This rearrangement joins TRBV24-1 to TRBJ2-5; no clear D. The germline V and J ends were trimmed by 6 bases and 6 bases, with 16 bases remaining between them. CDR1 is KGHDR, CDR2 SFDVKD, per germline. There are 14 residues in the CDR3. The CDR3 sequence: CATSPPPHDQTQYF. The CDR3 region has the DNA TGTGCCACCAGTCCCCCACCGCACGACCAGACCCAGTACTTC.

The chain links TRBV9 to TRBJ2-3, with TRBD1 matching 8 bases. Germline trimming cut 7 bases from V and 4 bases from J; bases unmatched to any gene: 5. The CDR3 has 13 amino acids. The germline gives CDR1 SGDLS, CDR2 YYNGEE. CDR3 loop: CASGRGQADTQYF. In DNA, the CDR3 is TGTGCCAGCGGCAGGGGGCAAGCAGATACGCAGTATTTT.

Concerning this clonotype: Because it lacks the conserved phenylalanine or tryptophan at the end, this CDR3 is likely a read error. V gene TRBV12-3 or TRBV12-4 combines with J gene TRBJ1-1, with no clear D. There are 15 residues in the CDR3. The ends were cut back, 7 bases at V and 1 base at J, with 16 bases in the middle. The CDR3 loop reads CASTGAGLQNTEAFL. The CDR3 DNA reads TGTGCCAGCACGGGCGCGGGCTTACAGAACACTGAAGCTTTCCTT.

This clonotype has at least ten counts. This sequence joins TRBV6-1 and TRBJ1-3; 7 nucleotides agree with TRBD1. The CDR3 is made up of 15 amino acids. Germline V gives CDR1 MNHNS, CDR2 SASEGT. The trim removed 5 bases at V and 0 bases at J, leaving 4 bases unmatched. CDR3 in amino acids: CASSPGQASGNTIYF. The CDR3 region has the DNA TGTGCCAGCAGTCCTGGACAGGCCTCTGGAAACACCATATATTTT.

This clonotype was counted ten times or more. The chain's CDR3 is CASSPAPGTGYNSPLHF. The CDR3 bases are TGTGCCAGCAGTCCAGCCCCCGGGACAGGTTATAATTCACCCCTCCACTTT. The chain recombines TRBV27 with TRBJ1-6, with TRBD1 matching over 8 bases. V gave up 5 bases and J gave up 4 bases; unmatched junction bases: 10. Germline V lookup: CDR1 MNHEY, CDR2 SMNVEV (reference sequence). The CDR3 covers 17 residues.

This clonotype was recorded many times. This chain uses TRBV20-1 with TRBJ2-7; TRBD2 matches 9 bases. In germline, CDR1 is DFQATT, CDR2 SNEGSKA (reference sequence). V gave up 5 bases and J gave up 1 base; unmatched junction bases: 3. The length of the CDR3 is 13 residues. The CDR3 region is CSAGAGGSYEQYF. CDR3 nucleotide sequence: TGCAGTGCTGGGGCGGGAGGGTCCTACGAGCAGTACTTC.